This T cell receptor (beta chain) was captured by sequencing in a study of blood T cell repertoires in COVID-19. Germline assignment: CDR1 SNHLY and CDR2 FYNNEI. This CDR3 has 13 amino acids. Trimming cost V 10 bases and J 2 bases, with 12 bases left between them. Study processing details: Reference gene primer amplification gave nucleated cell count estimates. Assay used: immunoSEQ multiplex PCR; TCRdb lists only in-frame clones, some missing. V and J calls and clone size are as listed in that table; D and trimming were resolved from the DNA. The table lists under 200,000 clones, approximately 81% of them singletons.

The chain is built from TRBV2 and TRBJ2-1, with a weak D call TRBD2 (5 bases). This receptor was obtained from a woman in her seventies with COVID-19, enrolled during active disease. The sample consisted of peripheral blood. The CDR3 loop is CATRTGTYNEQFF. The DNA of the CDR3 is TGTGCCACCCGGACGGGGACCTACAATGAGCAGTTCTTC.